This TCR beta chain was sequenced in a study of radiation and T cells in renal cell carcinoma (dated by TCRdb to 2020 to 2022). Study-level background: The samples were drawn from a clinical trial, where primary renal cell carcinomas were treated with 15 Gy of stereotactic body radiation therapy and then removed by nephrectomy 4 weeks afterward. In total, fewer than 55 samples, comprising 26 tumors and approximately 27 peripheral blood samples, were subjected to TCR beta sequencing. In the roughly 49 samples combined, 4 million to 5 million unique CDR3 nucleotide sequences were found, encoding roughly 2,500,000 unique CDR3 amino acid sequences. Points the paper makes about the study in general: In blood, the top tumor clonotypes increased from baseline to 2 weeks after radiation and then shrank by 4 weeks, which suggests a temporary expansion of tumor-resident clones. With a single-armed trial design, the study had no way to address how radiation dose or scheduling affects the TCR repertoire. Dynamics of the blood repertoire were not tracked past 4 weeks after treatment. Because pretreatment tumor biopsies were not available, the study could not determine whether clonotypes were already present within the tumor at baseline.

The sample's time point, from its label and the paper: blood 2 weeks post-SBRT. The sample's treatment or condition label, in plain terms: 15 Gy SBRT to primary tumor, nephrectomy 4 weeks later. Serial peripheral blood from radiation-treated patients was sampled at baseline, 2 weeks and 4 weeks after SBRT to track tumor-enriched clonotypes. Every patient's renal cell carcinoma showed clear cell pathology. The QIAamp DNA Blood Mini Kit (Qiagen) was used to prepare genomic DNA for TCR sequencing. Only samples passing all quality control checks were included in the analyses. This clone was picked up one time. The specificity of this receptor is unknown. Base qualities are not at hand, and no much larger clone is one base apart. From a lookup of the germline V gene (reference sequence), CDR1 and CDR2 are MNHEY and SMNVEV. CDR3 length: 17 amino acids, cysteine to phenylalanine. Of the read, only the CDR3 DNA is kept; its 51 bases are in frame from base 1. V is pared back by 6 bases and J by 0 bases, with 19 bases lying between the germline termini.

TCR beta libraries were generated from genomic DNA with the immunoSEQ kit, following the manufacturer's recommendations. Library preparation used a first multiplex PCR with proprietary primers, then a second PCR adding unique barcodes, with bead cleanups after each round. Each sample batch included a kit-provided positive control reaction and a negative control reaction. The final libraries underwent checking on an Agilent 4200 TapeStation D1000 ScreenTape, volumetric pooling, and quantification by qPCR. An Illumina NextSeq500 fitted with a MidOutput 150-cycle cartridge performed the sequencing, running 156 Read1 cycles and 15 Index1 cycles with the kit's custom primers. The pooled library was loaded at roughly 0.9 pM with around 20% PhiX control spiked in. As for how the authors treated the data: The vendor-processed data were analyzed in R, and a clonotype was defined as all T cells that share the same CDR3 nucleotide sequence. For clone abundance analyses, frequencies were normalized to the 10,000 most abundant clones per sample. Public T cell clones, averaging fewer than five per sample, were removed before analysis. Tumor-enriched and baseline blood-enriched clonotypes were defined by at least a 32-fold difference in abundance between compartments. A beta-binomial differential abundance model was applied to find clonotypes that expanded or contracted between blood time points. Tumor-blood repertoire similarity was measured with the Baroni-Urbani and Buser coefficient, and groups were compared using two-tailed Wilcoxon tests in R. Sourced from immuneACCESS, this table was stored by TCRdb with only in-frame sequences that have V and J called. A share of the clones is absent; for the studies checked, an unresolved V gene accounts for under half, and the remainder has no known explanation. From that table come the V and J calls and clone size; the DNA was used to work out D and trimming. The sample includes roughly 130,000 clones, with roughly 91% observed a single time. The ten largest clones capture 5% to 6.5% of the sample.

Sequences were derived from blood, sampled from a patient whose treatment included radiotherapy and nephrectomy. This TCR came from a woman in her 70s with renal cell carcinoma. The rearrangement joined TRBV27 to TRBJ2-3; the D gene is not confidently resolved. Read as DNA, the sequence is TGTGCCAGCAGACCCCGTAACCTGACGGCGAGCACAGATACGCAGTATTTT. This codes for CASRPRNLTASTDTQYF.